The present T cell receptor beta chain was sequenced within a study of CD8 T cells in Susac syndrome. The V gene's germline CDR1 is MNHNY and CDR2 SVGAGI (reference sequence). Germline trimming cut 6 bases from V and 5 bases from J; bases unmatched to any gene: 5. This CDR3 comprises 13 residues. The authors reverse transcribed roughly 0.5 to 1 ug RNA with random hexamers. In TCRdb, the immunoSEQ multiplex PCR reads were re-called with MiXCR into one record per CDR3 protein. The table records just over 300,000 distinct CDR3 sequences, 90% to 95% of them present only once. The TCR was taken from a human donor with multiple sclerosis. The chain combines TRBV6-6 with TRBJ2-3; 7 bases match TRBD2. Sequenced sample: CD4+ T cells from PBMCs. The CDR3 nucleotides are TGTGCCAGCAGATCGGGAGGTGGAGATACGCAGTATTTT. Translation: CASRSGGGDTQYF.